A selection of T cell receptor beta chains follows, all from one sample in a study of cytomegalovirus exposure and HLA in healthy donors. Clones were read by immunoSEQ multiplex PCR, and TCRdb kept only the in-frame ones, dropping some. This sample has some 100,000 clones, with 70% to 80% found just once. The sample consisted of PBMCs. The receptors stem from a woman aged 18-35 years in good health and CMV-seropositive. Each CDR3 is given with its conserved first and last residue. D genes are given only for firm matches. Only part of the rows carry a size: once, few, many, or a class if the clone is expanded.

.,TRBV11-2,TRBJ2-7,.,CASSLDPRDYEQYF,TGTGCCAGCAGCTTAGACCCACGAGACTACGAGCAGTACTTC
.,TRBV5-1,TRBJ2-6,.,CASRPPYRGGGANVLTF,TGCGCCAGCAGACCACCCTACAGGGGGGGTGGGGCCAACGTCCTGACTTTC
TRBD1,TRBV19,TRBJ1-3,.,CASSIEGQGPRNTIYF,TGTGCCAGTAGTATCGAGGGACAGGGACCTCGAAACACCATATATTTT
TRBD2,TRBV6-4,TRBJ2-3,.,CASSDTSGITDTQYF,TGTGCCAGCAGCGATACTAGCGGGATTACAGATACGCAGTATTTT
TRBD1,TRBV10-3,TRBJ2-2,.,CAISSVYRGNTGELFF,TGTGCCATCAGCTCTGTGTACAGGGGGAACACCGGGGAGCTGTTTTTT
.,TRBV5-1,TRBJ2-3,few,CASSLAGSDTQYF,TGCGCCAGCAGCTTGGCGGGGTCGGATACGCAGTATTTT
TRBD1,TRBV6-5,TRBJ1-2,.,CASSLDRGYLYGYTF,TGTGCCAGCAGTTTGGACAGGGGGTACCTCTATGGCTACACCTTC
TRBD2,TRBV18,TRBJ2-1,.,CASSPASGHNEQFF,TGTGCCAGCTCACCAGCTAGCGGGCACAATGAGCAGTTCTTC
.,TRBV29-1,TRBJ2-3,.,CSVEAADTQYF,TGCAGCGTTGAAGCAGCAGATACGCAGTATTTT
.,TRBV5-6,TRBJ2-5,.,CASSSGTGSRETQYF,TGTGCCAGCAGCAGCGGGACAGGCAGCAGAGAGACCCAGTACTTC
TRBD2,TRBV14,TRBJ2-3,once,CASSSGTSDFSTDTQYF,TGTGCCAGCAGCTCGGGGACTAGCGACTTTAGCACAGATACGCAGTATTTT
TRBD2,TRBV28,TRBJ2-1,.,CASSLWVERTSGSSYNEQFF,TGTGCCAGCAGTTTATGGGTCGAAAGGACTAGCGGGTCCTCCTACAATGAGCAGTTCTTC
TRBD1,TRBV11-2,TRBJ2-7,.,CASNRGSYEQYF,TGTGCCAGCAACAGGGGCAGCTACGAGCAGTACTTC
TRBD1,TRBV19,TRBJ1-5,once,CASSMDRTYQPQHF,TGTGCCAGTAGTATGGACAGGACATATCAGCCCCAGCATTTT
.,TRBV6-5,TRBJ1-1,.,CASSYSISDTEAFF,TGTGCCAGCAGTTACTCGATTTCGGACACTGAAGCTTTCTTT
.,TRBV18,TRBJ1-1,.,CASSPRTERNTEAFF,TGTGCCAGCTCACCTAGGACAGAGAGGAACACTGAAGCTTTCTTT